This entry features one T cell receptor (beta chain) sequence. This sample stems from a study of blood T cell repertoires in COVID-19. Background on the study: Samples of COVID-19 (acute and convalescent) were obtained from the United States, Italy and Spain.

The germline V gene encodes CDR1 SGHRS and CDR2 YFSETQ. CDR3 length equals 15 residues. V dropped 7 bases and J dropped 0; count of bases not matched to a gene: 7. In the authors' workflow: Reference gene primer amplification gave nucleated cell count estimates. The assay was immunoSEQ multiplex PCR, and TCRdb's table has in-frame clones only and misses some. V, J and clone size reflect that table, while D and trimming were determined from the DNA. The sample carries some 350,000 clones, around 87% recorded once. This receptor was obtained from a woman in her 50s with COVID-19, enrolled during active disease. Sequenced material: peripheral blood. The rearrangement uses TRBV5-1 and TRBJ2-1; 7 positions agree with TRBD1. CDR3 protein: CASSVQGTSYNEQFF. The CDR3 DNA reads TGCGCCAGCTCAGTACAGGGGACCTCCTACAATGAGCAGTTCTTC.